The next 19 T cell receptor beta chains were all read from a single sample in a study of blood T cell repertoires in COVID-19. Sequencing was performed with immunoSEQ multiplex PCR; in TCRdb, only in-frame clones are kept and a portion is missing. The top ten clones hold about 20% of a sample with 80,000 or so clones, approximately 81% of them seen once. Sequencing used peripheral blood. These receptors all come from a woman in her sixties or seventies with acute or convalescent COVID-19.

The rearrangement uses TRBV5-1 and TRBJ1-6; D gene ambiguous. The CDR3 is 13 residues long. Germline values: CDR1 SGHRS, CDR2 YFSETQ. Trimming cost V 4 bases and J 10 bases, with 12 bases left between them. CDR3 in amino acids: CASSGSAVSPLHF. For the CDR3, the DNA is TGCGCCAGCAGCGGTTCAGCGGTATCACCCCTCCACTTT.

V usage is TRBV27 and J usage is TRBJ1-1; D is unresolved. CDR1 MNHEY and CDR2 SMNVEV come from the germline V gene (reference sequence). The CDR3 sequence is 13 residues long. The V end lost 4 bases, the J end lost 3 bases, and 9 bases lay between the germline ends. The CDR3 DNA is TGTGCCAGCAGTTACGGGTGGGACACTGAAGCTTTCTTT. Encoded protein: CASSYGWDTEAFF.

The J gene is TRBJ2-3, the V gene TRBV27; TRBD1 agrees at 11 bases. This CDR3 contains 14 residues. Germline V CDR1 and CDR2: MNHEY, SMNVEV (reference sequence). V lost 5 bases and J lost 10; bases outside the gene matches: 8. The CDR3 nucleotides are TGTGCCAGCAGTCGACTGGGGACAGGGGGGGCGCAGTATTTT. It translates to CASSRLGTGGAQYF.

The chain recombines TRBV6-5 with TRBJ2-4, with a weak D call TRBD2 (6 bases). CDR1 is MNHEY, CDR2 SVGAGI, per germline. Trimming took off 6 bases at V and 2 bases at J, with 11 bases between the two ends. The CDR3 spans 14 residues. CDR3 coding DNA: TGTGCCAGCAGGCAGGGAGGTTCCAAAAACATTCAGTACTTC. Encoded protein: CASRQGGSKNIQYF.

This clone was counted a single time. The chain links TRBV29-1 to TRBJ1-1, with 12 bases identical to TRBD1. Germline CDR1 SQVTM, CDR2 ANQGSEA. This CDR3 has 16 residues. V lost 8 bases, J lost 6 bases, and 16 bases stayed unmatched. CDR3 in amino acids: CSCLPSAGTGGSEAFF. As DNA, the CDR3 is TGCAGCTGTTTGCCTAGCGCCGGGACAGGGGGCTCTGAAGCTTTCTTT.

The rearrangement joins TRBV3-1 (or the pseudogene TRBV3-2) to TRBJ2-4, with a tentative D call TRBD2 (6 bases). The CDR3 covers 11 residues. Trimming pared 7 bases from V and 8 bases from J, leaving 9 bases between. CDR1 is LGHDT and CDR2 is YNNKEL in the germline V gene (reference sequence). The CDR3 here is CASTSGDIQYF. The CDR3 nucleotides are TGTGCCAGCACCTCGGGGGACATTCAGTACTTC.

This clone has more than one count but fewer than ten. This sequence joins TRBV6-5 and TRBJ2-7, with 9 bases lining up with TRBD1. The CDR3 consists of 16 residues. V was pared by 2 bases and J by 0 bases, with 5 bases of the junction left unmatched. Looked up from germline, CDR1 is MNHEY and CDR2 is SVGAGI. The CDR3 protein is CASSYAGQGSSYEQYF. In nucleotides, the CDR3 is TGTGCCAGCAGTTACGCAGGACAGGGGAGCTCCTACGAGCAGTACTTC.

J is TRBJ1-6 and V is TRBV18, with 7 bases lining up with TRBD1. CDR3 length equals 16 residues. Germline V gene lookup returns CDR1 KGHSH and CDR2 LQKENI. J gave up 0 bases and V 4 bases, and 3 bases lay outside the gene matches. The CDR3 nucleotides read TGTGCCAGCTCACTGACAGGGAGCTCCTATAATTCACCCCTCCACTTT. Translated, it gives CASSLTGSSYNSPLHF.

The V gene is TRBV6-5, the J gene TRBJ1-2; D possibly corresponds to TRBD1 (5 bases). Trimming shortened V by 5 bases and J by 6 bases, and 13 bases separated the two germline ends. The CDR3 runs 13 residues. CDR1 is MNHEY, CDR2 SVGAGI, per germline. CDR3 nucleotide sequence: TGTGCCAGCAGTCCCTGGGGCAGGGATGGCTACACCTTC. Translation: CASSPWGRDGYTF.

The rearrangement links TRBV19 to TRBJ1-3; tentatively, D is TRBD1 (6 bases). The germline gives CDR1 LNHDA, CDR2 SQIVND (reference sequence). The V and J ends lost 3 bases and 0 bases respectively, with 15 bases between them. The CDR3 sequence is 17 residues long. CDR3 nucleotides: TGTGCCAGTAGTATCCTAACCCGGACAGTCTCTGGAAACACCATATATTTT. Translated, it gives CASSILTRTVSGNTIYF.

This clone was seen once. This chain links TRBV6-4 with TRBJ1-6; TRBD1 is a possible D gene (5 bases). The CDR3 covers 18 residues. The V end lost 4 bases, the J end lost 9 bases, and 25 bases lay between the germline ends. From germline, CDR1 is MRHNA and CDR2 SNTAGT. CDR3 sequence reads: CASSASGWTIGGSSPLHF. The CDR3 nucleotides read TGTGCCAGCAGTGCATCGGGATGGACAATCGGAGGGAGTTCACCCCTCCACTTT.

The V call is TRBV4-3, the J call TRBJ1-6, with no clear D. V lost 0 bases and J lost 10, with 7 bases in between. The CDR3 contains 13 residues. Per the germline V gene, CDR1 is LGHNA and CDR2 is YSLEER. The DNA for the CDR3 is TGCGCCAGCAGCCAAGATCATCAGTCACCCCTCCACTTT. Translated: CASSQDHQSPLHF.

The chain has TRBV19 and TRBJ1-1; TRBD1 aligns across 7 bases. Trimming removed 3 bases from V and 3 bases from J; junction bases left unmatched: 10. Germline V gene data show CDR1 as LNHDA and CDR2 as SQIVND (reference sequence). The CDR3 has 16 amino acids. CDR3 in DNA: TGTGCCAGTAGTATTGCCCGGGGACAGCTACACACTGAAGCTTTCTTT. Translated: CASSIARGQLHTEAFF.

The chain combines TRBV2 with TRBJ1-5; D is unclear. The CDR3 length is 13 residues. Germline V gene sequence: CDR1 SNHLY, CDR2 FYNNEI. V was clipped by 4 bases and J by 5 bases, with 9 bases between them. The CDR3 loop is CASSGGEDQPQHF. The CDR3 region has the DNA TGTGCCAGCAGTGGGGGAGAGGATCAGCCCCAGCATTTT.

The table lists this clone with a count of one. The chain couples TRBV7-3 to TRBJ1-2; 9 bases agree with TRBD1. Looked up from germline, CDR1 is SGHTA and CDR2 is FQGTGA. Trimming cost V 3 bases and J 8 bases; bases outside gene matches: 7. This CDR3 spans 14 amino acids. CDR3 residues: CASSLTRTGDGYTF. The CDR3 nucleotides read TGTGCCAGCAGCTTGACCCGGACAGGGGACGGCTACACCTTC.

Concerning this clone: The sample holds other DNA sequences that translate to the same CDR3. The genes are TRBV6-5 and TRBJ1-2; D is perhaps TRBD1 (6 bases). V was pared by 2 bases and J by 2 bases, with 12 bases between. Germline CDR1 MNHEY, CDR2 SVGAGI. The CDR3 spans 15 residues. CDR3 region: CASSYTGQSNYGYTF. Written as DNA, the CDR3 is TGTGCCAGCAGTTACACAGGGCAATCGAACTATGGCTACACCTTC.

The V and J genes are TRBV30 and TRBJ2-1; 8 positions agree with TRBD1. CDR1 and CDR2 (germline): GTSNPN, SVGIG (reference sequence). The CDR3 consists of 15 residues. The junction had 9 bases not matched to a gene; V was cut back by 0 bases and J by 8 bases. The CDR3 DNA follows: TGTGCCTGGAGTGTGGGACAGGCGGTAGGGGATGAGCAGTTCTTC. Its translation is CAWSVGQAVGDEQFF.

The rearrangement uses TRBV27 and TRBJ1-2; no firm D call. The V gene lost 4 bases and the J gene lost 8 bases, with 14 bases spanning the gap. The CDR3 sequence is 13 residues long. Germline CDR1 and CDR2: MNHEY and SMNVEV (reference sequence). Written as DNA, the CDR3 is TGTGCCAGCAGTTATTCAGGTTCGTCCGGCTACACCTTC. Its translation: CASSYSGSSGYTF.

Within the sample, this clone is medium-sized. The rearrangement links TRBV9 to TRBJ1-2; D remains ambiguous. Looked up from germline, CDR1 is SGDLS and CDR2 is YYNGEE. Trimming pared 2 bases from V and 6 bases from J, leaving 17 bases between. This CDR3 has 15 amino acids. The CDR3, as DNA: TGTGCCAGCAGCGTCCTCTCTGAGGGCTTAGATGGCTACACCTTC. Amino acids: CASSVLSEGLDGYTF.